Below, 28 T cell receptor beta chains from the same sample are listed, as sequenced in a study of T-cell reconstitution after alpha-beta-depleted transplantation in children. Unique molecular identifiers were incorporated when the TCRbeta library was constructed. MiXCR was run by TCRdb on the PCR reads, yielding one entry per CDR3 protein. This table holds 750,000 to 950,000 distinct CDR3 sequences, around 17% found once. This specimen consisted of PBMCs, mostly from graft donor cells, obtained 360 days after TCRalphabeta/CD19-depleted stem cell transplant. The receptor source for this set is a male patient under 18 who had a stem cell transplant for acute lymphoblastic leukemia, so the T cells may come from the graft donor.

The chain's CDR3 is CASSLMAEQYF. In nucleotides, the CDR3 is TGTGCCAGCAGCTTGATGGCCGAGCAGTACTTC. The gene calls are TRBV5-5 and TRBJ2-7, with unresolved D. Trimming stripped 1 base from V and 6 bases from J, with 5 bases between. Germline V lookup: CDR1 SGHKS, CDR2 YYEKEE (reference sequence). This CDR3 spans 11 amino acids.

V is TRBV5-1 and J is TRBJ2-3; 7 bases match TRBD2. This CDR3 contains 15 residues. V dropped 4 bases and J dropped 2; count of bases not matched to a gene: 7. Germline CDR1 and CDR2: SGHRS and YFSETQ. The CDR3 bases are TGCGCCAGCAGCCGCTGGCTAGCGGACACAGATACGCAGTATTTT. It codes for CASSRWLADTDTQYF.

This clonotype came up many times. V and J are TRBV12-3 or TRBV12-4 and TRBJ2-7; D unresolved. CDR3 length: 11 amino acids. The V end lost 2 bases, the J end lost 6 bases, and 5 bases lay between the germline ends. DNA for the CDR3: TGTGCCAGCAGTTTAAGCCTCGAGCAGTACTTC. Protein sequence: CASSLSLEQYF.

This chain connects TRBV4-1 to TRBJ2-2; the D is unclear. Germline CDR1 is MGHRA and CDR2 is YSYEKL. The CDR3 contains 15 residues. With 1 base removed from V and 5 bases from J, the gap between germline ends came to 11 bases. CDR3 sequence reads: CASSQVRTVTGELFF. The DNA for the CDR3 is TGCGCCAGCAGCCAAGTAAGGACCGTGACCGGGGAGCTGTTTTTT.

At least ten counts were recorded for this clonotype. V is TRBV20-1 and J is TRBJ2-3, with D uncertain. Germline CDR1 reads DFQATT; CDR2 reads SNEGSKA (reference sequence). V was pared by 5 bases and J by 4 bases, with 22 bases between. This CDR3 is 16 amino acids long. CDR3 DNA sequence: TGCAGTGCTGGACCCCGTGGATGGAGTTATGCAGATACGCAGTATTTT. Translation gives CSAGPRGWSYADTQYF.

This clonotype came up a few times. The chain links TRBV6-1 to TRBJ2-7, with TRBD2 matching 12 bases. Per the germline V gene, CDR1 is MNHNS and CDR2 is SASEGT. V dropped 5 bases and J dropped 4; count of bases not matched to a gene: 6. This CDR3 has 15 amino acids. CDR3 DNA: TGTGCCAGCAGTCCCCGGACTAGCGGGAAATACGAGCAGTACTTC. Protein: CASSPRTSGKYEQYF.

V and J are TRBV5-1 and TRBJ2-4; tentatively, D is TRBD1 or TRBD2 (5 bases each). The CDR3 covers 14 residues. The V end was cut by 0 bases, the J end by 6 bases, with 10 bases between. Germline V gene sequence: CDR1 SGHRS, CDR2 YFSETQ. The DNA for the CDR3 is TGCGCCAGCAGCTTGGCCGTTGGGGGAAACATTCAGTACTTC. This gives the protein CASSLAVGGNIQYF.

This chain links TRBV20-1 with TRBJ2-7; 15 bases line up with TRBD2. CDR1 is DFQATT and CDR2 is SNEGSKA in the germline V gene (reference sequence). Trimming took 6 bases from V and 5 from J; bases not matched to a gene: 11. This CDR3 has 16 amino acids. The CDR3 spells CSASPGLAGGFHEQYF. CDR3 bases: TGCAGTGCCAGCCCGGGACTAGCGGGAGGTTTTCACGAGCAGTACTTC.

A few counts support this clonotype. V and J are TRBV5-1 and TRBJ2-2, with 7 bases that match TRBD1. Germline trimming cut 0 bases from V and 7 bases from J; bases unmatched to any gene: 3. The CDR3 is 14 residues long. CDR1 and CDR2 from the germline V gene are SGHRS and YFSETQ. CDR3 amino acids: CASSLAGGVGELFF. The CDR3 DNA is TGCGCCAGCAGCTTGGCAGGGGGAGTCGGGGAGCTGTTTTTT.

This clonotype was counted between two and nine times. The chain is built from TRBV5-1 and TRBJ2-6; D is ambiguous. The CDR3 loop spans 17 amino acids. V was clipped by 0 bases and J by 0 bases, with 10 bases between them. Germline assignment: CDR1 SGHRS and CDR2 YFSETQ. CDR3: CASSLVPRSSGANVLTF. CDR3 DNA sequence: TGCGCCAGCAGCTTGGTTCCCAGGAGCTCTGGGGCCAACGTCCTGACTTTC.

This clonotype has just a few counts. The chain links TRBV20-1 to TRBJ2-7; 7 bases match TRBD1. Germline assignment: CDR1 DFQATT and CDR2 SNEGSKA (reference sequence). The CDR3 contains 11 residues. The CDR3 DNA reads as TGCATGCCAGGGGGCTCCTACGAGCAGTACTTC. This encodes CMPGGSYEQYF.

The V call is TRBV21-1, the J call TRBJ2-7; the DNA was not used to check the table's D call, TRBD2. TRBV21-1 is a listed pseudogene. The CDR3 runs to 16 residues. The CDR3 is CASSHTSGRDGYEQYF. For the CDR3, the DNA is TGTGCCAGCAGCCATACTAGCGGGAGGGATGGCTACGAGCAGTACTTC.

This chain links TRBV5-1 with TRBJ1-1, with TRBD1 matching over 7 bases. Trimming cost V 4 bases and J 4 bases; bases outside gene matches: 10. The V gene's germline CDR1 is SGHRS and CDR2 YFSETQ. The CDR3 sequence is 15 residues long. CDR3 in amino acids: CASSPNRGGGTEAFF. The CDR3 nucleotides are TGCGCCAGCAGCCCAAACAGGGGAGGGGGCACTGAAGCTTTCTTT.

This clonotype has just a few counts. V gene TRBV29-1 combines with J gene TRBJ2-1, with TRBD2 matching over 11 bases. This CDR3 is built from 18 residues. J was trimmed by 1 base and V by 1 base; bases with no gene match: 9. CDR1 is SQVTM, CDR2 ANQGSEA, per germline. The DNA for the CDR3 is TGCAGCGTTGAAGCTGCACTAGCGGGGGTTCTTTCCTACAATGAGCAGTTCTTC. This codes for CSVEAALAGVLSYNEQFF.

A few counts support this clonotype. V and J are TRBV4-2 and TRBJ2-1; 10 bases match TRBD2. After removal of 2 bases from V and 7 bases from J, the junction contained 5 bases not matched to a gene. Germline values: CDR1 LGHNA, CDR2 YNFKEQ. The CDR3 totals 15 residues. CDR3 sequence: CASSQLTSGMNEQFF. CDR3 in DNA: TGTGCCAGCAGCCAATTAACTAGCGGGATGAATGAGCAGTTCTTC.

CDR3 in DNA: TGTGCCAGCAGTGAACCGCACTTCTCTAGCGGGAGCTACGAGCAGTACTTC. This encodes CASSEPHFSSGSYEQYF. The gene calls are TRBV2 and TRBJ2-7; TRBD2 agrees at 10 bases. CDR1 and CDR2 from the germline V gene are SNHLY and FYNNEI. The V gene end was trimmed by 2 bases and the J gene end by 3 bases; junction bases not matched to a gene: 10. The CDR3 is made up of 17 amino acids. Using reference TRBV2 and TRBJ2-7 for the parts outside the CDR3, the full variable domain is EPEVTQTPSHQVTQMGQEVILRCVPISNHLYFYWYRQILGQKVEFLVSFYNNEISEKSEIFDDQFSVERPDGSNFTLKIRSTKLEDSAMYFCASSEPHFSSGSYEQYFGPGTRLTVT.

DNA for the CDR3: TGCGCCAGCACTCCACTCAGTAGCTCTGGGGCCAACGTCCTGACTTTC. It translates to CASTPLSSSGANVLTF. The chain carries TRBV5-1 and TRBJ2-6; D gene unclear. Trimming stripped 6 bases from V and 0 bases from J, with 13 bases between. The CDR3 is 16 amino acids. Per germline, CDR1 SGHRS and CDR2 YFSETQ.

This rearrangement joins TRBV5-1 to TRBJ2-1, with D perhaps TRBD2 (5 bases). The CDR3 sequence is 16 residues long. Trimming pared 2 bases from V and 4 bases from J, leaving 16 bases between. Germline-derived CDR1 and CDR2 are SGHRS and YFSETQ. The CDR3 coding sequence is TGCGCCAGCAGCTTATGGCTAGCAGCCAAGTACAATGAGCAGTTCTTC. Protein: CASSLWLAAKYNEQFF.

This clonotype was counted only a few times. The chain couples TRBV27 to TRBJ2-5, with TRBD2 matching over 7 bases. V was clipped by 6 bases and J by 0 bases; unmatched bases: 10. Germline CDR1 reads MNHEY; CDR2 reads SMNVEV (reference sequence). The CDR3 has 16 residues. The CDR3 sequence is CASSKWASGYQETQYF. The CDR3 coding sequence is TGTGCCAGCAGCAAATGGGCTAGCGGCTACCAAGAGACCCAGTACTTC.

CDR3: CASSLTVNTDTQYF. DNA of the CDR3: TGTGCCAGCAGCTTGACTGTCAACACAGATACGCAGTATTTT. The V gene is TRBV7-3, the J gene TRBJ2-3; D is ambiguous. Germline CDR1 SGHTA, CDR2 FQGTGA. This CDR3 is 14 amino acids long. Trimming removed 3 bases at V and 2 bases at J, with 9 bases between.

This clonotype was seen more than once but under ten times. The V gene is TRBV6-5, the J gene TRBJ1-1; 7 nucleotides line up with TRBD1. This CDR3 comprises 14 residues. J lost 6 bases, V lost 2 bases, and 6 bases had no gene match. Per the germline V gene, CDR1 is MNHEY and CDR2 is SVGAGI. CDR3: CASSYGEGGPEAFF. As DNA, the CDR3 is TGTGCCAGCAGTTACGGGGAAGGGGGCCCTGAAGCTTTCTTT.

The V and J genes are TRBV29-1 and TRBJ2-3; D gene ambiguous. This CDR3 is built from 14 residues. V lost 0 bases to trimming and J lost 0 bases, with 7 bases between them. Looked up from germline, CDR1 is SQVTM and CDR2 is ANQGSEA. CDR3 nucleotide sequence: TGCAGCGTTGAAGATCGTTACAGCACAGATACGCAGTATTTT. This translates into CSVEDRYSTDTQYF.

In this sample, this clonotype turned up many times. The V gene is TRBV7-3, the J gene TRBJ2-2; D not resolved. The CDR3 runs to 14 residues. Germline V gene sequence: CDR1 SGHTA, CDR2 FQGTGA. V lost 0 bases and J lost 6, with 8 bases in between. The CDR3 here is CASSLTGLAGELFF. The DNA for the CDR3 is TGTGCCAGCAGCTTAACTGGGCTCGCCGGGGAGCTGTTTTTT.

This clonotype was found a few times. The V and J genes are TRBV10-1 and TRBJ2-7; D is perhaps TRBD2 (6 bases). CDR3 length: 14 residues. Germline CDR1 and CDR2: WNHNN and SYGVQD (reference sequence). The V end lost 4 bases, the J end lost 2 bases, and 12 bases lay between the germline ends. The CDR3 sequence: CASSALAEPYEQYF. For the CDR3, the DNA is TGCGCCAGCAGTGCCTTAGCGGAACCCTACGAGCAGTACTTC.

This clonotype showed up just a few times. The chain carries TRBV11-1 and TRBJ2-1, with 9 bases fitting TRBD2. Germline CDR1 SGHAT, CDR2 FQDESV (reference sequence). The ends lost 2 bases at V and 5 bases at J; junction bases unmatched: 13. This CDR3 spans 18 amino acids. The CDR3 DNA sequence: TGTGCCAGCAGCTTAAGGCTAGCGGGACCTATTTCGGACAATGAGCAGTTCTTC. This sequence encodes CASSLRLAGPISDNEQFF.

This clonotype occurred a few times. The chain has TRBV12-3 or TRBV12-4 and TRBJ2-6; tentatively, D is TRBD1 (6 bases). The CDR3 sequence is 15 residues long. V lost 5 bases and J lost 6, with 14 bases in between. CDR3 DNA: TGTGCCAGCAGTCCCAAACAGGGTATGGCCAACGTCCTGACTTTC. It codes for CASSPKQGMANVLTF.

In its sample, this clonotype was seen a few times. The chain is built from TRBV5-6 and TRBJ2-6; 9 positions agree with TRBD2. Germline-derived CDR1 and CDR2 are SGHDT and YYEEEE. V shed 4 bases and J 2 bases; nucleotides not matched to a gene: 10. The CDR3 runs to 18 residues. In nucleotides, the CDR3 is TGTGCCAGCAGCCCTTTAGCGGGAGCTCAAACTGGGGCCAACGTCCTGACTTTC. Protein sequence: CASSPLAGAQTGANVLTF.

This clonotype occurred a few times. The chain employs TRBV5-4 and TRBJ2-1; 15 bases are shared with TRBD2. Trimming at V came to 0 bases and at J to 12 bases, leaving 13 bases not matched to a gene. The CDR3 is 18 amino acids. Germline V CDR1 and CDR2: SGHNT, YYREEE (reference sequence). The CDR3: CASSLGQAGLAGGLGQFF. The CDR3 region has the DNA TGTGCCAGCAGCTTGGGACAGGCGGGACTAGCGGGAGGTTTAGGGCAGTTCTTC. Combining the CDR3 with reference TRBV5-4 and TRBJ2-1 gives the whole variable domain ETGVTQSPTHLIKTRGQQVTLRCSSQSGHNTVSWYQQALGQGPQFIFQYYREEENGRGNFPPRFSGLQFPNYSSELNVNALELDDSALYLCASSLGQAGLAGGLGQFFGPGTRLTVL.